Below are 16 T cell receptor beta chains sequenced from a single sample in a study of CXCR3-negative and CXCR3-positive naive CD8 T cells. Preparation of TRB cDNA libraries relied on 5' RACE carrying UMI labels. TCRdb re-called the 5' RACE reads; one entry per CDR3 protein, DNA not given. The sample includes about 5,300 distinct CDR3 sequences. The sample consisted of naive CXCR3- CD8+ T cells from blood. Subset specified: CD45RO-CCR7+CD27+CD95- naive CD8+ T cells lacking CXCR3 (TNR3-). All receptors derive from a human donor in good health. Some clones in this sample may be carry-over from other donors' samples.

This clonotype is deemed medium-sized by its frequency. V gene TRBV5-5 combines with J gene TRBJ1-5; TCRdb gives TRBD1 as the D gene, but with no DNA this cannot be confirmed. Per germline, CDR1 SGHKS and CDR2 YYEKEE (reference sequence). The CDR3 totals 15 residues. CDR3 sequence: CASSFVGGAYQPQHF.

The chain employs TRBV5-1 and TRBJ1-2; TCRdb indicates TRBD1, and absent DNA this call remains unverified. The CDR3 sequence is 14 residues long. From germline, CDR1 is SGHRS and CDR2 YFSETQ. This CDR3 reads CASSLTRDGHGYTF.

CDR3 residues: CASSVRDTAQETQYF. The gene calls are TRBV11-2 and TRBJ2-5; TCRdb's D call, TRBD1, is unchecked because there is no DNA. CDR3 length: 15 residues. CDR1 and CDR2 (germline): SGHAT, FQNNGV.

The chain is built from TRBV20-1 and TRBJ2-7. CDR3 length equals 15 residues. Germline-derived CDR1 and CDR2 are DFQATT and SNEGSKA (reference sequence). CDR3: CSARDQRGSSYEQYF.

The rearrangement links TRBV6-6 to TRBJ1-6; as DNA is missing, the TRBD1 call by TCRdb cannot be tested. Germline V gene lookup returns CDR1 MNHNY and CDR2 SVGAGI (reference sequence). The CDR3 runs to 16 residues. CDR3 in amino acids: CASSPTTTVPNSPLHF.

Considering frequency, this clonotype is medium-sized. The chain employs TRBV30 and TRBJ2-1; TCRdb proposes TRBD1, but this gene call is untestable without DNA. The V gene's germline CDR1 is GTSNPN and CDR2 SVGIG (reference sequence). The CDR3 covers 18 residues. CDR3 sequence reads: CAWSVRFGATGGYNEQFF.

Measured by frequency, this clonotype is medium-sized (0.01 to 0.1%). The V call is TRBV7-9, the J call TRBJ2-7; TCRdb names TRBD2, which stays unverified in the absence of DNA. This CDR3 spans 16 amino acids. From germline, CDR1 is SEHNR and CDR2 FQNEAQ (reference sequence). The CDR3 loop reads CASSAGRGPSSYEQYF.

V gene TRBV12-3 or TRBV12-4 combines with J gene TRBJ2-3; the D gene TCRdb calls, TRBD1, cannot be checked with no DNA. The CDR3 spans 15 residues. This CDR3 reads CASSADRPSTGTQYF.

The chain joins TRBV10-2 to TRBJ2-7; TCRdb selects TRBD1, and the lack of DNA leaves this call unchecked. Germline V gene sequence: CDR1 WSHSY, CDR2 SAAADI. The CDR3 extends over 18 amino acids. CDR3 sequence reads: CASSVRDSQMGVPYEQYF.

This rearrangement joins TRBV6-2 or TRBV6-3 to TRBJ2-7. CDR1 is MNHEY, CDR2 SVGEGT, per germline. CDR3 length: 15 residues. The CDR3 loop is CASSYSMAVSYEQYF.

V usage is TRBV7-9 and J usage is TRBJ2-7; the D call of TRBD1 rests on TCRdb alone, since no DNA is present to check it. Germline lookup yields CDR1 SEHNR and CDR2 FQNEAQ (reference sequence). This CDR3 is built from 17 residues. The CDR3 sequence is CASSSINGGQSPYEQYF.

According to its frequency, this clonotype is medium-sized. The V and J genes are TRBV2 and TRBJ2-1; TCRdb's D gene call, TRBD2, goes unchecked for lack of DNA. CDR1 is SNHLY and CDR2 is FYNNEI in the germline V gene. The CDR3 spans 13 residues. CDR3 residues: CASSESSGNEQFF.

The chain joins TRBV20-1 to TRBJ2-7. The germline CDR1 and CDR2 sequences are DFQATT and SNEGSKA (reference sequence). The CDR3 loop spans 14 amino acids. This CDR3 is CSARRQAPFYEQYF.

This chain uses TRBV7-9 with TRBJ2-1; TCRdb picks TRBD2, but there is no DNA to check that call. In germline, CDR1 is SEHNR, CDR2 FQNEAQ (reference sequence). This CDR3 has 16 residues. CDR3 in amino acids: CASSLSKRGNSGEQFF. The whole variable domain, filled in from reference TRBV7-9 and TRBJ2-1, reads DTGVSQNPRHKITKRGQNVTFRCDPISEHNRLYWYRQTLGQGPEFLTYFQNEAQLEKSRLLSDRFSAERPKGSFSTLEIQRTEQGDSAMYLCASSLSKRGNSGEQFFGPGTRLTVL.

This chain links TRBV29-1 with TRBJ2-7. Germline values: CDR1 SQVTM, CDR2 ANQGSEA. The CDR3 runs to 12 residues. The CDR3 sequence is CSVGSVSYEQYF.

The chain uses TRBV13 and TRBJ2-7; checking the TCRdb D call of TRBD2 is not possible without DNA. CDR1 PRHDT and CDR2 FYEKMQ come from the germline V gene (reference sequence). The CDR3 covers 12 residues. The CDR3 protein is CASSGGYHEQYF.